The rows below give T cell receptor beta chains drawn from one sample of a study of CD8 T cells in ankylosing spondylitis. TCRdb used MiXCR to reprocess the 5' RACE reads, holding one entry per CDR3 protein. The profile shows around 490,000 distinct CDR3 sequences, approximately 5% of them singletons. Source material: blood, either unsorted or a sorted T cell fraction (not recorded which). The source is a male donor with ankylosing spondylitis. Both conserved end residues are part of each CDR3. The D gene is left open where the match is weak. A clone size is listed for some rows: how often the clone was seen (once, few, many), or a class if it is expanded.

V: TRBV4-2
length: 14
D: NA
J: TRBJ1-1
size: many
DNA: TGTGCCAGCAGCCAAGAAGGCAGGGGCACTGAAGCTTTCTTT
CDR3: CASSQEGRGTEAFF

V: TRBV6-2/TRBV6-3
length: 15
D: NA
J: TRBJ1-3
size: NA
DNA: TGTGCCAGCAGTTCCGGGACGATCTCTGGAAACACCATATATTTT
CDR3: CASSSGTISGNTIYF

V: TRBV15
length: 19
D: TRBD2
J: TRBJ2-3
size: few
DNA: TGTGCCACCAGCAGGATGACAGGTAGTACTAGCGGGAGAGGTGATACGCAGTATTTT
CDR3: CATSRMTGSTSGRGDTQYF

V: TRBV6-5
length: 16
D: NA
J: TRBJ2-4
size: many
DNA: TGTGCCAGCAGTTACTATCTTCCGGGGGAAGGAAACATTCAGTACTTC
CDR3: CASSYYLPGEGNIQYF

V: TRBV15
length: 17
D: NA
J: TRBJ2-5
size: few
DNA: TGTGCCACCAGCAGAGACCTCGCGCTAGCAGAGGGGGGGACCCAGTACTTC
CDR3: CATSRDLALAEGGTQYF

V: TRBV5-1
length: 14
D: TRBD1
J: TRBJ2-7
size: many
DNA: TGCGCCAGCAGCTATACAGGGGACGGGGCCGAGCAGTACTTC
CDR3: CASSYTGDGAEQYF

V: TRBV7-2
length: 14
D: NA
J: TRBJ2-7
size: few
DNA: TGTGCCAGCACCACAGCTGGGACAAACTACGAGCAGTACTTC
CDR3: CASTTAGTNYEQYF

V: TRBV20-1
length: 17
D: TRBD1
J: TRBJ2-2
size: few
DNA: TGCAGTGCGACCGACAGGGGGAAGGGTGGTGACACCGGGGAGCTGTTTTTT
CDR3: CSATDRGKGGDTGELFF

V: TRBV20-1
length: 13
D: NA
J: TRBJ1-5
size: many
DNA: TGCAGTGCTAGAGCACAGATTAATCAGCCCCAGCATTTT
CDR3: CSARAQINQPQHF

V: TRBV7-2
length: 14
D: TRBD1
J: TRBJ1-2
size: many
DNA: TGTGCCAGCAGCCTACAGGGGGCGGACTATGGCTACACCTTC
CDR3: CASSLQGADYGYTF

V: TRBV10-3
length: 14
D: NA
J: TRBJ1-2
size: many
DNA: TGTGCCATCAGTGCTTCTGGATCTAACTATGGCTACACCTTC
CDR3: CAISASGSNYGYTF

V: TRBV3-1
length: 14
D: NA
J: TRBJ2-7
size: many
DNA: TGTGCCAGCAGACCGGGACTCCTCTCCTACGAGCAGTACTTC
CDR3: CASRPGLLSYEQYF

V: TRBV4-1
length: 12
D: NA
J: TRBJ1-2
size: many
DNA: TGCGCCAGCAGCCAAGAGGGGAACGGCTACACCTTC
CDR3: CASSQEGNGYTF

V: TRBV20-1
length: 16
D: NA
J: TRBJ1-5
size: few
DNA: TGCAGTGCTCCCCTCGGGGGGGCCGGGAGCAATCAGCCCCAGCATTTT
CDR3: CSAPLGGAGSNQPQHF

V: TRBV6-1
length: 14
D: NA
J: TRBJ2-3
size: many
DNA: TGTGCCAGCAAAAACGGGATTCACACAGATACGCAGTATTTT
CDR3: CASKNGIHTDTQYF

V: TRBV4-3
length: 15
D: NA
J: TRBJ1-2
size: many
DNA: TGCGCCAGCAGCCGTTCGATCCGGGATAACTATGGCTACACCTTC
CDR3: CASSRSIRDNYGYTF

V: TRBV6-1
length: 13
D: TRBD1
J: TRBJ1-2
size: few
DNA: TGTGCCGGAAACATTCACGGGACAGATGGCTACACCTTC
CDR3: CAGNIHGTDGYTF

V: TRBV4-3
length: 18
D: TRBD1
J: TRBJ1-6
size: many
DNA: TGCGCCAGCAGCCGCGGACAGGGGGCCCTGTCCTATAATTCACCCCTCCACTTT
CDR3: CASSRGQGALSYNSPLHF

V: TRBV6-5
length: 14
D: NA
J: TRBJ1-5
size: many
DNA: TGTGCCAGCAGTTACTCGCGGGGGCATCAGCCCCAGCATTTT
CDR3: CASSYSRGHQPQHF

V: TRBV11-2
length: 15
D: NA
J: TRBJ1-1
size: many
DNA: TGTGCCAGCAGCTTGTTTGGAGGCGGGGCGTTGGAAGCTTTCTTT
CDR3: CASSLFGGGALEAFF

V: TRBV20-1
length: 13
D: NA
J: TRBJ2-5
size: many
DNA: TGCAGTGCTAGACTAGCGACCCAAGAGACCCAGTACTTC
CDR3: CSARLATQETQYF

V: TRBV20-1
length: 15
D: TRBD1
J: TRBJ2-2
size: many
DNA: TGCAGTGCAGATGCCGGGACAGGGCTCACCGGGGAGCTGTTTTTT
CDR3: CSADAGTGLTGELFF

V: TRBV15
length: 18
D: TRBD2
J: TRBJ2-4
size: many
DNA: TGTGCCACCAGCAGAGATCGGGGGACGGGGGGTGCCAAAAACATTCAGTACTTC
CDR3: CATSRDRGTGGAKNIQYF

V: TRBV2
length: 15
D: NA
J: TRBJ2-7
size: few
DNA: TGTGCCAGCAGTGAGGGATCAATAGGGGTGTGGGAGCAGTACTTC
CDR3: CASSEGSIGVWEQYF

V: TRBV19
length: 15
D: TRBD2
J: TRBJ2-1
size: NA
DNA: TGTGCCAGTAGTATAGTAGCGGGGTTCTACAATGAGCAGTTCTTC
CDR3: CASSIVAGFYNEQFF

V: TRBV24-1
length: 16
D: NA
J: TRBJ2-1
size: many
DNA: TGTGCCACCAGTGACGAGACTAGAGGCTCCTACAATGAGCAGTTCTTC
CDR3: CATSDETRGSYNEQFF

V: TRBV2
length: 14
D: TRBD2
J: TRBJ2-5
size: many
DNA: TGTGCCACCACTAGCGGGAGTATCGGTGAGACCCAGTACTTC
CDR3: CATTSGSIGETQYF

V: TRBV27
length: 17
D: TRBD2
J: TRBJ2-1
size: many
DNA: TGTGCCAGCAGTGCACTCGCCGGGACTAGCCCCTACAATGAGCAGTTCTTC
CDR3: CASSALAGTSPYNEQFF

V: TRBV11-2
length: 18
D: TRBD2
J: TRBJ2-7
size: NA
DNA: TGTGCCAGCAGCCCGTTTCTCGGGACTAGCGGGGACTCCTACGAGCAGTACTTC
CDR3: CASSPFLGTSGDSYEQYF

V: TRBV7-6
length: 15
D: TRBD1
J: TRBJ2-5
size: NA
DNA: TGTGCCAGCAGCCTCTGGACAGGGGGAGGGGAGACCCAGTACTTC
CDR3: CASSLWTGGGETQYF

V: TRBV30
length: 16
D: NA
J: TRBJ2-1
size: NA
DNA: TGTGCCTGGAGTGTCTCCTTTGGCGGGATCGGTTCTGAGCAGTTCTTC
CDR3: CAWSVSFGGIGSEQFF

V: TRBV5-1
length: 15
D: TRBD2
J: TRBJ2-3
size: many
DNA: TGCGCCAGCAGCTTCGGACTAGCGGGAGAAGATACGCAGTATTTT
CDR3: CASSFGLAGEDTQYF

V: TRBV18
length: 13
D: NA
J: TRBJ1-4
size: NA
DNA: TGTGCCAGCTCTACCAACCTGGAGGAAAAACTGTTTTTT
CDR3: CASSTNLEEKLFF

V: TRBV20-1
length: 13
D: NA
J: TRBJ1-4
size: many
DNA: TGCAGTGCTAGGGAGGGGTCCAATGAAAAACTGTTTTTT
CDR3: CSAREGSNEKLFF

V: TRBV20-1
length: 13
D: NA
J: TRBJ2-5
size: many
DNA: TGCAGTGCTTCCCAGGCGTACCAAGAGACCCAGTACTTC
CDR3: CSASQAYQETQYF

V: TRBV2
length: 15
D: NA
J: TRBJ2-1
size: many
DNA: TGTGCCAGCAGTGAAAAGGCTAGCTTCTACAATGAGCAGTTCTTC
CDR3: CASSEKASFYNEQFF

V: TRBV4-2
length: 13
D: NA
J: TRBJ2-1
size: NA
DNA: TGTGCCAGCAGCCAAGAACAGTACAATGAGCAGTTCTTC
CDR3: CASSQEQYNEQFF

V: TRBV6-1
length: 15
D: TRBD1
J: TRBJ2-7
size: few
DNA: TGTGCCACCGCCCCCCGTACAGGGGTAATCTACGAGCAGTACTTC
CDR3: CATAPRTGVIYEQYF

V: TRBV6-1
length: 16
D: NA
J: TRBJ2-3
size: NA
DNA: TGTGCCAGCAGTGAAGGTCCAGGCTCCCCCTCGAAGGCGCAGTATTTT
CDR3: CASSEGPGSPSKAQYF

V: TRBV9
length: 13
D: NA
J: TRBJ1-2
size: many
DNA: TGTGCCAGCACTTCCACGGGATGGGATGGCTACACCTTC
CDR3: CASTSTGWDGYTF

V: TRBV12-3/TRBV12-4
length: 14
D: TRBD2
J: TRBJ2-3
size: many
DNA: TGTGCCAGCAGTCTGACTAGCGGGCGAGGTACGCAGTATTTT
CDR3: CASSLTSGRGTQYF

V: TRBV6-2/TRBV6-3
length: 18
D: TRBD1
J: TRBJ2-6
size: NA
DNA: TGTGCCAGCAGCGAGAGACAGGGTCACAGCTCTGGGGCCAACGTCCTGACTTTC
CDR3: CASSERQGHSSGANVLTF

V: TRBV27
length: 14
D: TRBD1
J: TRBJ1-2
size: many
DNA: TGTGCCAGCAGTTCAACTACAGGGGCCTATGGCTACACCTTC
CDR3: CASSSTTGAYGYTF

V: TRBV7-6
length: 13
D: NA
J: TRBJ1-1
size: many
DNA: TGTGCCAGCAGCTTAACTACGGTCACTGAAGCTTTCTTT
CDR3: CASSLTTVTEAFF

V: TRBV7-9
length: 17
D: TRBD2
J: TRBJ2-5
size: few
DNA: TGTGCCAGCAGCTTGAGTACCGGGACTAGCGGAAAAGAGACCCAGTACTTC
CDR3: CASSLSTGTSGKETQYF

V: TRBV7-2
length: 14
D: NA
J: TRBJ1-6
size: NA
DNA: TGTGCCAGCAGCCCCTACCGACAGGTTTCACCCCTCCACTTT
CDR3: CASSPYRQVSPLHF

V: TRBV5-5
length: 18
D: TRBD2
J: TRBJ2-3
size: NA
DNA: TGTGCCAGCAACTACAGGGTAACTAGCGGGTTCTCCACAGATACGCAGTATTTT
CDR3: CASNYRVTSGFSTDTQYF

V: TRBV5-6
length: 15
D: TRBD1
J: TRBJ2-2
size: many
DNA: TGTGCCAGCAGCTTGCTGGGACAGGCTTCCGGGGAGCTGTTTTTT
CDR3: CASSLLGQASGELFF